Listed here are 32 T cell receptor beta chains from one sample, sequenced in a study of blood T cell repertoires in COVID-19. Produced via immunoSEQ multiplex PCR; TCRdb's table is partial and in-frame only. The sample includes some 200,000 clones, 87% seen only once; the top ten take roughly 21%. The source material was peripheral blood. The origin of the receptors is a man in his 60s with active or convalescent COVID-19.

The rearrangement links TRBV5-4 to TRBJ2-5, with 9 bases that match TRBD1. Trimming cost V 4 bases and J 5 bases; bases outside gene matches: 12. Germline CDR1 and CDR2: SGHNT and YYREEE (reference sequence). The CDR3 runs to 16 residues. The CDR3 nucleotides are TGTGCCAGCAGCACCAACGCCGGGACAGGGCTGGAGACCCAGTACTTC. Residues: CASSTNAGTGLETQYF.

The chain is built from TRBV4-1 and TRBJ1-2; D is perhaps TRBD1 (6 bases). CDR1 MGHRA and CDR2 YSYEKL come from the germline V gene. There are 15 residues in the CDR3. Trimming removed 0 bases from V and 2 bases from J, with 10 bases in between. DNA of the CDR3: TGCGCCAGCAGCCAAGATGGCCAGGGGAACTATGGCTACACCTTC. Translated: CASSQDGQGNYGYTF.

This chain links TRBV19 with TRBJ2-5, with TRBD2 identical over 7 bases. The germline CDR1 and CDR2 sequences are LNHDA and SQIVND (reference sequence). There are 15 residues in the CDR3. V was pared by 4 bases and J by 2 bases, with 7 bases of the junction left unmatched. CDR3 amino acids: CASSSRGGHQETQYF. The CDR3 DNA follows: TGTGCCAGTAGTAGCCGGGGAGGGCATCAAGAGACCCAGTACTTC.

This clone has at least ten counts. V is TRBV5-5 and J is TRBJ2-3, with 9 bases that match TRBD1. The CDR3 sequence is 16 residues long. From germline, CDR1 is SGHKS and CDR2 YYEKEE (reference sequence). J was trimmed by 4 bases and V by 4 bases; bases with no gene match: 10. The CDR3 nucleotides are TGTGCCAGCAGCCGGGGAGTGGGACAGGGCTCAGATACGCAGTATTTT. This translates into CASSRGVGQGSDTQYF. Together with reference TRBV5-5 and TRBJ2-3, the CDR3 gives the full variable domain: DAGVTQSPTHLIKTRGQQVTLRCSPISGHKSVSWYQQVLGQGPQFIFQYYEKEERGRGNFPDRFSARQFPNYSSELNVNALLLGDSALYLCASSRGVGQGSDTQYFGPGTRLTVL.

This clone was seen a few times. The chain links TRBV2 to TRBJ1-2; D is unclear. The CDR3 has 13 residues. V was cut by 5 bases and J by 6 bases, with 13 bases left in between. Germline-derived CDR1 and CDR2 are SNHLY and FYNNEI. This CDR3 is CASSREGGNGYTF. For the CDR3, the DNA is TGTGCCAGCAGTCGAGAGGGAGGTAATGGCTACACCTTC. The full variable domain, in which reference TRBV2 and TRBJ1-2 provide the parts outside the CDR3, is EPEVTQTPSHQVTQMGQEVILRCVPISNHLYFYWYRQILGQKVEFLVSFYNNEISEKSEIFDDQFSVERPDGSNFTLKIRSTKLEDSAMYFCASSREGGNGYTFGSGTRLTVV.

A few counts support this clone. The chain carries TRBV5-1 and TRBJ2-7; D ambiguous. Trimming took 4 bases from V and 7 from J, leaving 18 bases between them. The CDR3 spans 14 residues. Germline V CDR1 and CDR2: SGHRS, YFSETQ. CDR3 loop: CASSDAEYGGEQYF. CDR3 coding DNA: TGCGCCAGCAGCGACGCCGAGTATGGCGGTGAGCAGTACTTC. Supplemented by reference TRBV5-1 and TRBJ2-7, the full variable domain reads KAGVTQTPRYLIKTRGQQVTLSCSPISGHRSVSWYQQTPGQGLQFLFEYFSETQRNKGNFPGRFSGRQFSNSRSEMNVSTLELGDSALYLCASSDAEYGGEQYFGPGTRLTVT.

The rearrangement joins TRBV3-1 (or the pseudogene TRBV3-2) to TRBJ2-5, with 8 bases fitting TRBD2. Germline values: CDR1 LGHDT, CDR2 YNNKEL (reference sequence). This CDR3 region has 16 residues. With 0 bases clipped from V and 5 bases from J, the junction kept 8 bases outside the gene matches. The CDR3, as DNA: TGTGCCAGCAGCCAAGAGGTAGCGGGGAAGGGGGAGACCCAGTACTTC. Encoded protein: CASSQEVAGKGETQYF.

The chain combines TRBV7-9 with TRBJ1-1; 8 bases are shared with TRBD1. Germline V gene sequence: CDR1 SEHNR, CDR2 FQNEAQ (reference sequence). The CDR3 loop spans 16 amino acids. With V trimmed by 1 base and J by 2 bases, 6 bases remained unmatched. The CDR3 region has the DNA TGTGCCAGCAGCTTAGGTCCCGACAGGGGCAACACTGAAGCTTTCTTT. Amino acid sequence: CASSLGPDRGNTEAFF.

This sequence joins TRBV5-1 and TRBJ2-2, with TRBD1 as a possible D gene (6 bases). Per germline, CDR1 SGHRS and CDR2 YFSETQ. The CDR3 is 16 amino acids. Trimming cost V 1 base and J 5 bases, with 15 bases left between them. The DNA for the CDR3 is TGCGCCAGCAGCTTGAGGGACACCCTTATTACCGGGGAGCTGTTTTTT. Amino acid sequence: CASSLRDTLITGELFF.

The rearrangement uses TRBV7-3 and TRBJ1-2, with D perhaps matching TRBD1 (6 bases). Trimming pared 1 base from V and 8 bases from J, leaving 11 bases between. Germline V lookup: CDR1 SGHTA, CDR2 FQGTGA. The CDR3 extends over 13 amino acids. The CDR3 coding sequence is TGTGCCAGCAGCTTAAACAGGGTGGAGGGCTACACCTTC. It codes for CASSLNRVEGYTF.

The rearrangement uses TRBV6-5 and TRBJ1-4, with a possible D match to TRBD1 (5 bases). This CDR3 contains 13 residues. The V end lost 6 bases, the J end lost 4 bases, and 9 bases lay between the germline ends. The V gene's germline CDR1 is MNHEY and CDR2 SVGAGI. The CDR3 sequence is CASRGGSNEKLFF. DNA for the CDR3: TGTGCCAGCAGGGGGGGAAGTAATGAAAAACTGTTTTTT.

CDR3 nucleotides: TGCGCCAGCAGCTTAACTAAATTGAACACTGAAGCTTTCTTT. Protein sequence: CASSLTKLNTEAFF. The chain joins TRBV5-1 to TRBJ1-1, with unresolved D. The V gene's germline CDR1 is SGHRS and CDR2 YFSETQ. The CDR3 sequence is 14 residues long. V was trimmed by 2 bases and J by 0 bases, leaving 8 bases between them.

The rearrangement joins TRBV5-4 to TRBJ2-1; 10 bases fit TRBD2. Germline V gene lookup returns CDR1 SGHNT and CDR2 YYREEE (reference sequence). The trim removed 4 bases at V and 3 bases at J, leaving 4 bases unmatched. The CDR3 consists of 15 residues. The CDR3 spells CASSPLAGDYNEQFF. CDR3 in DNA: TGTGCCAGCAGCCCCCTAGCGGGGGACTACAATGAGCAGTTCTTC.

The chain has TRBV19 and TRBJ1-1; tentative D call: TRBD1 (5 bases). The V gene lost 3 bases and the J gene lost 1 base, with 6 bases spanning the gap. The CDR3 length is 13 residues. The V gene's germline CDR1 is LNHDA and CDR2 SQIVND (reference sequence). DNA of the CDR3: TGTGCCAGTAGTATCGGGGGGAACACTGAAGCTTTCTTT. Translated: CASSIGGNTEAFF.

The table lists this clone with a count of one. The chain joins TRBV5-6 to TRBJ2-5; D is perhaps TRBD1 (5 bases). Deletions cut 4 bases from V and 2 bases from J, with 9 bases between. This CDR3 contains 13 residues. CDR1 is SGHDT, CDR2 YYEEEE, per germline. The CDR3 region is CASSPRQQETQYF. The CDR3 DNA reads as TGTGCCAGCAGCCCGCGACAGCAAGAGACCCAGTACTTC.

The CDR3 sequence: CASCPFRDGYTF. DNA of the CDR3: TGTGCCAGTTGTCCTTTCAGGGATGGCTACACCTTC. The chain employs TRBV19 and TRBJ1-2, with D possibly being TRBD1 (5 bases). The CDR3 runs to 12 residues. Trimming left V 8 bases short and J 6 bases short, with 13 bases between. Germline V gene lookup returns CDR1 LNHDA and CDR2 SQIVND (reference sequence).

The chain combines TRBV3-1 (or the pseudogene TRBV3-2) with TRBJ1-1; TRBD1 aligns across 8 bases. The CDR3 has 14 amino acids. Germline V lookup: CDR1 LGHDT, CDR2 YNNKEL (reference sequence). V lost 4 bases to trimming and J lost 0 bases; unmatched junction nucleotides: 1. CDR3 region: CASSPRGLNTEAFF. Here the CDR3 DNA reads TGTGCCAGCAGCCCCAGGGGGCTGAACACTGAAGCTTTCTTT.

The V and J genes are TRBV5-1 and TRBJ2-7; D is ambiguous. The CDR3 consists of 11 residues. Between the trimmed V and J ends, which lost 4 bases and 6 bases, there was a span of 8 bases. Germline CDR1 reads SGHRS; CDR2 reads YFSETQ. The CDR3 sequence is CASSAPGEQYF. The CDR3 DNA follows: TGCGCCAGCAGCGCCCCCGGCGAGCAGTACTTC.

This rearrangement joins TRBV12-5 to TRBJ1-6; TRBD1 might be the D (5 bases). The V gene's germline CDR1 is LGHNT and CDR2 FRNRAP. This CDR3 has 22 residues. Trimming removed 1 base at V and 2 bases at J, with 27 bases between. CDR3 in amino acids: CASGLELGRAVNSGAYNSPLHF. Here the CDR3 DNA reads TGTGCTAGTGGTTTGGAACTGGGACGGGCTGTCAATTCGGGGGCCTATAATTCACCCCTCCACTTT.

This clone was found a few times. This sequence joins TRBV5-1 and TRBJ2-2; D possibly corresponds to TRBD2 (5 bases). Germline V gives CDR1 SGHRS, CDR2 YFSETQ. The CDR3 loop spans 16 amino acids. The V and J ends lost 2 bases and 1 base respectively, with 12 bases between them. The CDR3 DNA follows: TGCGCCAGCAGCTTTTCCGGACGGGGGAACACCGGGGAGCTGTTTTTT. Translating gives CASSFSGRGNTGELFF.

This clone appeared once. This chain links TRBV4-2 with TRBJ2-5; tentatively, D is TRBD2 (7 bases). The CDR3 runs to 17 residues. V shed 4 bases and J shed 4 bases, with 22 bases lying between them. CDR1 is LGHNA and CDR2 is YNFKEQ in the germline V gene. The CDR3 sequence: CASSLSERGGVRETQYF. In DNA form, the CDR3 reads TGTGCCAGCAGCCTCTCAGAAAGGGGGGGGGTTAGAGAGACCCAGTACTTC.

The chain is built from TRBV5-1 and TRBJ2-2; 9 bases match TRBD1. With V trimmed by 5 bases and J by 5 bases, 1 base remained unmatched. The CDR3 is 13 residues long. Looked up from germline, CDR1 is SGHRS and CDR2 is YFSETQ. As DNA, the CDR3 is TGCGCCAGCAGGGGGACAGGGACCGGGGAGCTGTTTTTT. It is translated as CASRGTGTGELFF.

For this clone: The same CDR3 also results from other DNA sequences found in this sample. The chain carries TRBV5-1 and TRBJ1-2, with D possibly TRBD1 on 6 matching bases. Germline V gene sequence: CDR1 SGHRS, CDR2 YFSETQ. V lost 4 bases to trimming and J lost 4 bases, with 14 bases between them. The CDR3 is made up of 14 amino acids. The CDR3, as DNA: TGCGCCAGCAGCCCCCGGACAGATAGCTATGGCTACACCTTC. Amino acid sequence: CASSPRTDSYGYTF.

The chain carries TRBV5-6 and TRBJ1-1; TRBD1 might be the D (5 bases). The CDR3 totals 11 residues. The germline V gene encodes CDR1 SGHDT and CDR2 YYEEEE. Trimming removed 3 bases at V and 11 bases at J, with 11 bases between. The CDR3 spells CASSSGERAFF. The CDR3 region has the DNA TGTGCCAGCAGCTCGGGGGAGCGGGCTTTCTTT.

The chain links TRBV2 to TRBJ2-1; 7 bases align to TRBD1. With 6 bases clipped from V and 5 bases from J, the junction kept 13 bases outside the gene matches. The CDR3 consists of 16 residues. Germline V gene sequence: CDR1 SNHLY, CDR2 FYNNEI. CDR3 amino acids: CASSKEGASPNNEQFF. The CDR3 DNA follows: TGTGCCAGCAGCAAAGAGGGGGCTAGCCCAAACAATGAGCAGTTCTTC.

The chain links TRBV7-9 to TRBJ1-1, with 9 bases aligning to TRBD1. Germline V lookup: CDR1 SEHNR, CDR2 FQNEAQ (reference sequence). V lost 3 bases and J lost 6; bases outside the gene matches: 5. CDR3 size: 14 residues. The chain's CDR3 is CASSFSQGASEAFF. CDR3 DNA sequence: TGTGCCAGCAGCTTTTCACAGGGGGCATCTGAAGCTTTCTTT.

This chain joins TRBV7-8 and TRBJ2-1, with D possibly being TRBD2 (6 bases). The germline V gene encodes CDR1 SGHVS and CDR2 FQNEAQ. Trimming removed 5 bases from V and 4 bases from J, with 15 bases in between. The CDR3 contains 15 residues. The CDR3 DNA follows: TGTGCCAGCAGCCGAGACGGGGGTCTATACAATGAGCAGTTCTTC. Its protein is CASSRDGGLYNEQFF.

The chain has TRBV2 and TRBJ1-6; D may be TRBD1 (6 bases). V lost 7 bases and J 5 bases, leaving 18 bases between the germline ends. The CDR3 is 16 residues long. CDR1 SNHLY and CDR2 FYNNEI come from the germline V gene. CDR3 loop: CASTPFQGQNNSPLHF. The CDR3 coding sequence is TGTGCCAGCACCCCCTTCCAGGGACAAAATAATTCACCCCTCCACTTT.

V gene TRBV2 combines with J gene TRBJ1-5; D gene uncertain. The CDR3 is made up of 13 amino acids. Per germline, CDR1 SNHLY and CDR2 FYNNEI. The V gene lost 6 bases and the J gene lost 2 bases, with 8 bases spanning the gap. The CDR3 DNA follows: TGTGCCAGCAGCCGGGAAGGCAATCAGCCCCAGCATTTT. Translated: CASSREGNQPQHF.

This clone has more than one count but fewer than ten. In DNA, the CDR3 is TGCGCCAGCAGCCGAGAGGGACAGGGGGCTGGAAACACCATATATTTT. Protein: CASSREGQGAGNTIYF. V usage is TRBV4-1 and J usage is TRBJ1-3, with 11 bases that match TRBD1. The germline gives CDR1 MGHRA, CDR2 YSYEKL. V gave up 4 bases and J gave up 2 bases; unmatched junction bases: 4. The CDR3 loop spans 16 amino acids.

Details on this clone: This same CDR3 is encoded by further DNA sequences in the sample. The chain links TRBV6-5 to TRBJ2-7; no clear D. The length of the CDR3 is 14 residues. Germline V gene sequence: CDR1 MNHEY, CDR2 SVGAGI. V was clipped by 2 bases and J by 6 bases, with 14 bases between them. The CDR3 region is CASSYLLRGAEQYF. CDR3 bases: TGTGCCAGCAGTTACCTGTTGCGAGGCGCCGAGCAGTACTTC.

This sequence joins TRBV5-4 and TRBJ2-1; 10 bases align to TRBD1. After removal of 3 bases from V and 3 bases from J, the junction contained 12 bases not matched to a gene. Germline CDR1 reads SGHNT; CDR2 reads YYREEE (reference sequence). The CDR3 covers 18 residues. CDR3 sequence: CASSWTGGPRLFYNEQFF. CDR3 bases: TGTGCCAGCAGCTGGACAGGGGGTCCCAGGTTGTTCTACAATGAGCAGTTCTTC.